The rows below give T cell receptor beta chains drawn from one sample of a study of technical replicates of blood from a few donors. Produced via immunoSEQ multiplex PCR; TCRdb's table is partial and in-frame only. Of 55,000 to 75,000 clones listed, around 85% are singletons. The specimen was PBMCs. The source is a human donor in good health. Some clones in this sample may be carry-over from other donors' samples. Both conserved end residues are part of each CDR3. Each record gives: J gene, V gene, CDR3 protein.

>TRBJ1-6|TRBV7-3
CASSHSNNSPLHF
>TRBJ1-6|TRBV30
CAWRGRGSSYNSPLHF
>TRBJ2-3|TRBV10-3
CAIKRGGSGSDTQYF
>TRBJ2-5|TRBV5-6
CASSLEAFLETQYF
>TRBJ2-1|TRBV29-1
CSVGRASGSSEQFF
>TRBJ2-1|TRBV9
CASSVDGRGVQHEQFF
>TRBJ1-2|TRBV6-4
CASSPGTVNYGYTF
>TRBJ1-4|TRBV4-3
CASSQPRTGGGEKLFF
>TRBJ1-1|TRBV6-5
CASSYSRVSEAFF
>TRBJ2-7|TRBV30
CAWSGGGGLPYEQYF
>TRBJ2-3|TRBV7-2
CASSLQASTDTQYF
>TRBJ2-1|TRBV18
CASSPTQGQYNEQFF
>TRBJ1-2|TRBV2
CASTPGLNLDYTF
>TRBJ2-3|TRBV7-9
CASSSREAGLHTQYF
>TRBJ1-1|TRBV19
CASSIQGLALTEAFF
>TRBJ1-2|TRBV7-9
CASSLTALYGYTF
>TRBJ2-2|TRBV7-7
CASSLTGSTGELFF
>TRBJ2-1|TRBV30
CAWSRSRIGNEQFF
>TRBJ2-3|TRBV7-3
CASSLAGSTDTQYF
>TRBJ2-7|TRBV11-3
CASSQQGNYEQYF
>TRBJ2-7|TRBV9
CASSSQAGDGMDEQYF
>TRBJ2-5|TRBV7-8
CASRLRGQETQYF
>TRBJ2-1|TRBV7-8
CASSLQVASGRLVGEQFF
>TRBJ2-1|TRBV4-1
CASSQPAKGTSEFF
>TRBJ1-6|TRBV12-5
CASGLRQLGQGLNSPLHF
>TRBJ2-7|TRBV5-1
CASSLIQGGSYEQYF
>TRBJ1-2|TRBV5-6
CASRLEDGQGFYGYTF